Detailed here is one TCR beta chain. This clonotype was counted many times. No cognate antigen has been identified for it. No base qualities exist here, and no much larger clone lies one base off it. What this sample's time point label stands for: patch test 3, about 24 weeks after DPC sensitization. Per the publication, the treatment or condition label means: therapeutic diphenylcyclopropenone sensitization with weekly scalp DPC. At every patch-test visit, the blood draw took place before the patch test was put on. Patients were considered eligible if aged 18 to 70, diagnosed with alopecia and deemed suitable for DPC therapy, and patients were excluded if pregnant. Total RNA was isolated from unfractionated whole blood collected in Tempus Blood RNA tubes. This specimen comes from a study of human T cells and chemical hapten exposure (dated by TCRdb to 2020 to 2022). Regarding the research as a whole: For sensitization, 2% DPC in acetone was applied to a 2 cm by 2 cm area of upper inner arm skin. Throughout the roughly 24-week study period, patients were also given weekly therapeutic DPC doses on the scalp. Patch tests used Finn chambers with 0.01% DPC on the upper back, scored after 6 days by International Contact Dermatitis Research Group standards. The patient cohort, mostly female, included alopecia areata with under or over 50% scalp involvement, alopecia totalis and alopecia universalis. Libraries were pooled for sequencing, and variation in per-sample TCR yields was attributed mainly to small differences in library volumes within the pool. The study tracked peripheral blood TCR repertoire changes in vivo during primary and secondary sensitization to the hapten diphenylcyclopropenone (DPC) in alopecia patients. Blood samples were taken from patients before sensitization (week 0) and at 2, 6 and about 24 weeks after DPC sensitization. Twenty-nine alopecia patients provided blood for TCR sequencing at one to four time points (pre-sensitization, 2, 6 and 24 weeks).

The research as a whole found: Expanded TCRs formed significantly more large CDR3 similarity clusters than pre-sensitization or healthy control sets, consistent with antigen-driven responses. The number of PT1 expanded TCRs positively correlated with patch test score, significant at thresholds 8, 16 and 32 but not 4. DPC sensitization did not change the number of TCRs with a frequency above 1 in 1000, and there was no evidence of changes in global repertoire structure. Alopecia, a presumed autoimmune disease, was present in all patients, so the immune response of the patients might differ from that of healthy individuals. After repeated subsampling, the strength of the expansion versus patch-test correlation and the threshold at which it became significant changed.

Library preparation employed RACE. Sequencing instrument: NextSeq 500. Library preparation attached unique molecular identifiers to individual cDNA molecules for quantitative, reproducible TCR counting. Both TCR alpha and TCR beta chains were sequenced from each blood RNA sample. The authors' pipeline ran thus. Samples had a median of about 96,000 TCRs, with a range from roughly 23,224 to 700,000. The Decombinator software suite was used to annotate V, J and CDR3 in the TCR reads. For PS versus PT1 abundance plots, all samples were subsampled to the same number of TCRs (28,000). TCRs were defined as expanded if absent before sensitization and observed at least eight times at the 2-week time point. TCRdb reran the public reads through fastp at Q25 and MiXCR, keeping productive beta chains. Each CDR3 protein gets just one entry, which takes the most common genes and DNA from the rows behind it. The V and J calls were not made by the authors but by TCRdb's processing. The sample data list 150,000 to 200,000 distinct CDR3 sequences, and under 30% of these were observed just once. Approximately 2.3% of the sample is taken by the ten largest.

This specimen was whole blood, taken in connection with sensitization to the hapten diphenylcyclopropenone (DPC). This TCR came from a woman between 40 and 50 years old with alopecia areata. Some clones in this sample may be carry-over from other donors' samples.

The DNA reads TGCAGCGTGGGGCGGGACTACCCCTACGAGCAGTACTTC. Its protein is CSVGRDYPYEQYF. The V and J genes are TRBV29-1 and TRBJ2-7; 7 bases in between match TRBD2. CDR1 and CDR2 were assigned from the germline V gene as SQVTM and ANQGSEA. The CDR3 measures 13 amino acids from cysteine to phenylalanine. Only the CDR3 part of the read is kept: 39 bases, read in frame from the first base. V is trimmed back by 6 bases and J by 2 bases, and the junction contains 7 bases that no gene match accounts for.